The 18 T cell receptor beta chains below were found in one sample sequenced in a study of sequential checkpoint blockade in melanoma. Treatment here: randomized to nivolumab then ipilimumab (arm A) or the reverse (arm B). Data came from immunoSEQ multiplex PCR; TCRdb stores just in-frame clones and leaves some out. The data show about 3,500 clones, roughly 24% seen once. The specimen comprised tumor tissue (inferred from file names), sampled from a patient given nivolumab and ipilimumab in sequence. Receptors were obtained from a human donor with melanoma.

This clone was counted once. J is TRBJ2-3 and V is TRBV29-1; no firm D call. Germline CDR1 is SQVTM and CDR2 is ANQGSEA. Trimming cost V 5 bases and J 1 base, with 7 bases left between them. The CDR3 contains 12 residues. CDR3 DNA: TGCAGCGTTCCGGCTCGCACAGATACGCAGTATTTT. It yields the protein CSVPARTDTQYF.

V is TRBV6-8 and J is TRBJ2-7; the D is unclear. The germline V and J ends were trimmed by 6 bases and 3 bases, with 18 bases remaining between them. The CDR3 consists of 15 residues. The germline V gene has CDR1 MNHGY and CDR2 SAAAGT. CDR3 sequence (DNA): TGTGCCAGCAGCCGACACAATGGCGGTGACTACGAGCAGTACTTC. It translates to CASSRHNGGDYEQYF.

The chain has TRBV9 and TRBJ2-3, with 8 bases that match TRBD1. The length of the CDR3 is 18 residues. Trimming cost V 0 bases and J 1 base; bases outside gene matches: 10. Germline assignment: CDR1 SGDLS and CDR2 YYNGEE. Here the CDR3 DNA reads TGTGCCAGCAGCGTAGGACTCGGACAGGGCCCCCGCACAGATACGCAGTATTTT. It yields the protein CASSVGLGQGPRTDTQYF. Complete variable domain (other parts from reference TRBV9 and TRBJ2-3): DSGVTQTPKHLITATGQRVTLRCSPRSGDLSVYWYQQSLDQGLQFLIQYYNGEERAKGNILERFSAQQFPDLHSELNLSSLELGDSALYFCASSVGLGQGPRTDTQYFGPGTRLTVL.

Of note for this clone: One end of the junction fails to match germline, which may point to a read error. The chain is built from TRBV29-1 and TRBJ2-1; TRBD2 agrees at 7 bases. The length of the CDR3 is 14 residues. Germline CDR1 and CDR2: SQVTM and ANQGSEA. In DNA form, the CDR3 reads TGCAGCGTAGAAGACGGGACTAAAAACAATGAGCAGTTCTTC. It translates to CSVEDGTKNNEQFF.

In this sample, this clone turned up many times. CDR3 loop: CASSASLDGNQPQHF. CDR3 coding DNA: TGTGCCAGCAGCGCCAGTCTGGATGGCAATCAGCCCCAGCATTTT. The genes are TRBV11-3 and TRBJ1-5; unclear D gene. Trimming stripped 5 bases from V and 2 bases from J, with 13 bases between. Germline CDR1 SGHNT, CDR2 YENEEA. CDR3 length: 15 residues.

V and J are TRBV25-1 and TRBJ2-5; D might be TRBD2 (5 bases). CDR1 is MGHDK, CDR2 SYGVNS, per germline. V gave up 1 base and J gave up 0 bases, with 12 bases separating them. CDR3 length equals 16 residues. The DNA for the CDR3 is TGTGCCAGCAGTGAATCTCGCGGGTCGTACCAAGAGACCCAGTACTTC. Residues: CASSESRGSYQETQYF.

The genes are TRBV10-2 and TRBJ2-7; tentatively, D is TRBD1 (5 bases). The CDR3 has 14 residues. The germline V gene has CDR1 WSHSY and CDR2 SAAADI. Trimming cost V 7 bases and J 2 bases, with 15 bases left between them. The CDR3 region is CASTSPGPTYEQYF. The CDR3 DNA follows: TGCGCCAGCACCTCCCCAGGGCCAACCTACGAGCAGTACTTC.

This chain joins TRBV19 and TRBJ1-5, with unresolved D. Between the trimmed V and J ends, which lost 10 bases and 6 bases, there was a span of 13 bases. The CDR3 sequence is 12 residues long. Germline values: CDR1 LNHDA, CDR2 SQIVND (reference sequence). The CDR3 loop is CATRDPSQPQHF. The CDR3 nucleotides read TGTGCCACCCGAGACCCTAGTCAGCCCCAGCATTTT.

The chain uses TRBV9 and TRBJ1-6, with D hard to call. The CDR3 is made up of 13 amino acids. Germline values: CDR1 SGDLS, CDR2 YYNGEE. V lost 0 bases to trimming and J lost 8 bases, with 6 bases between them. CDR3 sequence: CASSVDGYSPLHF. The DNA of the CDR3 is TGTGCCAGCAGCGTAGACGGGTATTCACCCCTCCACTTT.

The chain links TRBV28 to TRBJ2-7; D might be TRBD2 (6 bases). The CDR3 has 13 amino acids. V was cut by 8 bases and J by 7 bases, with 18 bases left in between. Germline V CDR1 and CDR2: MDHEN, SYDVKM. The CDR3 spells CASSLLALGEQYF. Written as DNA, the CDR3 is TGTGCCAGCTCTTTACTAGCCTTGGGGGAGCAGTACTTC.

This clone occurred a few times. J is TRBJ2-7 and V is TRBV6-8; 13 bases are shared with TRBD2. V shed 6 bases and J 4 bases; nucleotides not matched to a gene: 9. From germline, CDR1 is MNHGY and CDR2 SAAAGT. The length of the CDR3 is 16 residues. CDR3 in amino acids: CASRGLAGAQPYEQYF. CDR3 DNA: TGTGCCAGCAGAGGACTAGCGGGGGCGCAACCGTACGAGCAGTACTTC.

Relative to its sample, this clone is medium-sized. The same CDR3 can be traced to other DNA sequences in this sample. The rearrangement joins TRBV11-3 to TRBJ2-1; 13 bases agree with TRBD2. V shed 5 bases, J shed 5 bases, and the junction held 3 bases outside the gene matches. The germline V gene has CDR1 SGHNT and CDR2 YENEEA. The CDR3 totals 15 residues. The CDR3 loop is CASSLGLAGDNEQFF. CDR3 sequence (DNA): TGTGCCAGCAGCCTAGGACTAGCGGGGGACAATGAGCAGTTCTTC.

The CDR3 nucleotides read TGTGCCAGTAGTATCCCGGGACTAGCGGGAGATCCGTATTTT. Translation gives CASSIPGLAGDPYF. The chain is built from TRBV19 and TRBJ2-3, with 14 bases lining up with TRBD2. V lost 3 bases and J lost 14; bases outside the gene matches: 7. The CDR3 consists of 14 residues. CDR1 is LNHDA, CDR2 SQIVND, per germline (reference sequence).

The rearrangement joins TRBV18 to TRBJ1-5, with a weak D call TRBD1 (5 bases). Trimming stripped 6 bases from V and 5 bases from J, with 14 bases between. The CDR3 covers 14 residues. Germline-derived CDR1 and CDR2 are KGHSH and LQKENI. The CDR3, as DNA: TGTGCCAGCTCCCAGCTCGGGGGAGATCAGCCCCAGCATTTT. Its protein is CASSQLGGDQPQHF.

The rearrangement links TRBV28 to TRBJ2-7, with 16 bases aligning to TRBD2. This CDR3 is built from 17 residues. Per germline, CDR1 MDHEN and CDR2 SYDVKM. V shed 9 bases, J shed 0 bases, and the junction held 8 bases outside the gene matches. The DNA for the CDR3 is TGTGCCAGTTACAGGGGACTAGCGGGAGGGCCCTCCTACGAGCAGTACTTC. Translation gives CASYRGLAGGPSYEQYF.

The chain employs TRBV18 and TRBJ2-7, with 12 positions matching TRBD1. The CDR3 is 14 amino acids. The germline gives CDR1 KGHSH, CDR2 LQKENI. Trimming removed 8 bases from V and 6 bases from J; junction bases left unmatched: 8. The CDR3 bases are TGTGCCAGCGAATCGGGGGACAGGGGGCGCGAGCAGTACTTC. As protein: CASESGDRGREQYF.

V and J are TRBV6-8 and TRBJ1-2; possibly TRBD1 for D (6 bases). Germline V gene data show CDR1 as MNHGY and CDR2 as SAAAGT. The CDR3 runs 12 residues. V gave up 2 bases and J gave up 8 bases, with 9 bases separating them. The CDR3 loop reads CASSYLRGGYTF. The CDR3 DNA reads as TGTGCCAGCAGTTACCTTAGGGGGGGCTACACCTTC.

This clone has at least ten counts. The chain links TRBV11-3 to TRBJ1-2; 9 bases fit TRBD1. CDR1 is SGHNT and CDR2 is YENEEA in the germline V gene. The CDR3 length is 17 residues. Unmatched junction bases numbered 10, after V lost 4 bases and J lost 1 base. The CDR3 DNA reads TGTGCCAGCAGCTCGGACTGGACAGGGGAGGTTAACTATGGCTACACCTTC. Its protein product is CASSSDWTGEVNYGYTF. Full variable domain (outside the CDR3, taken from reference TRBV11-3 and TRBJ1-2): EAGVVQSPRYKIIEKKQPVAFWCNPISGHNTLYWYLQNLGQGPELLIRYENEEAVDDSQLPKDRFSAERLKGVDSTLKIQPAELGDSAVYLCASSSDWTGEVNYGYTFGSGTRLTVV.